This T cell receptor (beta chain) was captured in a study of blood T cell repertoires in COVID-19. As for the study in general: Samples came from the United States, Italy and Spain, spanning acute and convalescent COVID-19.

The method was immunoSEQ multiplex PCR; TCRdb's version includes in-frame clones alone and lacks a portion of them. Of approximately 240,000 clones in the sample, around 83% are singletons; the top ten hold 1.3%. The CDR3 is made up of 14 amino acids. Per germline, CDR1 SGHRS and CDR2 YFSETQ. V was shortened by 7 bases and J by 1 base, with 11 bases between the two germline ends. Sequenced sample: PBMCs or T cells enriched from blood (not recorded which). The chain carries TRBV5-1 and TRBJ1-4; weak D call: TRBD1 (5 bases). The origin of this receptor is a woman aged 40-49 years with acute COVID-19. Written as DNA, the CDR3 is TGCGCCAGCGCCCGGGGGAAAACTAATGAAAAACTGTTTTTT. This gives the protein CASARGKTNEKLFF.